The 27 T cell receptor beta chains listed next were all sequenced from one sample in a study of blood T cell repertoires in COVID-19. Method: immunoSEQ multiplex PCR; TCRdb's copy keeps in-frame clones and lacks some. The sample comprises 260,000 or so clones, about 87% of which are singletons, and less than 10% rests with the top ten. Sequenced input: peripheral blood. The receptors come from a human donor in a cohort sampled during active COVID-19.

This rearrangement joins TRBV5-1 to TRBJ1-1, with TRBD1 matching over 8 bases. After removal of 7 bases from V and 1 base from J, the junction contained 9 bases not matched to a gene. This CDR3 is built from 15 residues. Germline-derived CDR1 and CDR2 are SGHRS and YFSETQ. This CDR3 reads CASHTGGYTNTEAFF. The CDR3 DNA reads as TGCGCCAGCCACACAGGGGGTTATACGAACACTGAAGCTTTCTTT.

This CDR3 is CASSVTPGQIYTEAFF. The CDR3 nucleotides read TGTGCCAGCAGCGTAACACCGGGACAGATATACACTGAAGCTTTCTTT. The J gene is TRBJ1-1, the V gene TRBV11-2, with 7 bases identical to TRBD1. The junction had 12 bases not matched to a gene; V was cut back by 5 bases and J by 3 bases. The CDR3 covers 16 residues. Germline CDR1 SGHAT, CDR2 FQNNGV.

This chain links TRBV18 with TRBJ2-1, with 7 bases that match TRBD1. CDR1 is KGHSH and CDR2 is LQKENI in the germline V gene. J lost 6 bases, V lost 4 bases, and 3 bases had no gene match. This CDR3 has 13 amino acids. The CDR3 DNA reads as TGTGCCAGCTCACTACGACAGGGCAATGAGCAGTTCTTC. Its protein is CASSLRQGNEQFF.

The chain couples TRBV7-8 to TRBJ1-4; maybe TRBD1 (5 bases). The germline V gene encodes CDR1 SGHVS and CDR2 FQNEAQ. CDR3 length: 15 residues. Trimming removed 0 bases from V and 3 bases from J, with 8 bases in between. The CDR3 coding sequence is TGTGCCAGCAGCTTAGCGGGGGGTCCTAATGAAAAACTGTTTTTT. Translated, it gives CASSLAGGPNEKLFF.

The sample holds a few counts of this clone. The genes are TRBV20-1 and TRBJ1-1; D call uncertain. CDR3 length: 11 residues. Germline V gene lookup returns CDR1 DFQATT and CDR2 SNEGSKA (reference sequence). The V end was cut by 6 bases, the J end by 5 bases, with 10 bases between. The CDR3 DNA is TGCAGTGCCCGCGGAGTGACTGAAGCTTTCTTT. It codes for CSARGVTEAFF.

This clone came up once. The CDR3 reads CATPSGGDTDTQYF. In DNA, the CDR3 is TGTGCCACCCCGTCGGGGGGAGACACAGATACGCAGTATTTT. The V and J genes are TRBV27 and TRBJ2-3; 7 positions agree with TRBD2. Germline loops: CDR1 MNHEY, CDR2 SMNVEV (reference sequence). This CDR3 comprises 14 residues. With 10 bases clipped from V and 2 bases from J, the junction kept 9 bases outside the gene matches.

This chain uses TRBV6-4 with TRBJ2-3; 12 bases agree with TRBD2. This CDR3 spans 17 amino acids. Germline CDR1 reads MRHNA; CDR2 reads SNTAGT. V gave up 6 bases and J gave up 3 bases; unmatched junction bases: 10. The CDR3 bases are TGTGCCAGCAGCCCCTACCCCGGGACTAGCGGGACAGATACGCAGTATTTT. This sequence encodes CASSPYPGTSGTDTQYF.

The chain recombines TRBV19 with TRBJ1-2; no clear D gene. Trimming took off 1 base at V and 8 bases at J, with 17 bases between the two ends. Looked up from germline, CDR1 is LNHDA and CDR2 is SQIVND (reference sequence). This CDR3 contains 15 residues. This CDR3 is CASSIGPQSLWGYTF. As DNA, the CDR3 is TGTGCCAGTAGTATAGGGCCACAGAGCCTATGGGGCTACACCTTC.

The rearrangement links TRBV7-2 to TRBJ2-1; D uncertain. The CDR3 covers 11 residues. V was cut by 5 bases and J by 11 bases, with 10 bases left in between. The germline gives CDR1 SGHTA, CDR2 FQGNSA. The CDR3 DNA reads TGTGCCAGCAGCATTCTAGACCAGCAGTTCTTC. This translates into CASSILDQQFF.

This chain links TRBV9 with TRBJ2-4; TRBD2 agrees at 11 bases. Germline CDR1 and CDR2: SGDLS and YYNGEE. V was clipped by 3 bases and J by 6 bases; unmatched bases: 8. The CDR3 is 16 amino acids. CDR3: CASSGPSGGSGNIQYF. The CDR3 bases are TGTGCCAGCAGCGGACCTAGCGGGGGGTCCGGAAACATTCAGTACTTC. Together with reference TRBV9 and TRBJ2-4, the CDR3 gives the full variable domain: DSGVTQTPKHLITATGQRVTLRCSPRSGDLSVYWYQQSLDQGLQFLIQYYNGEERAKGNILERFSAQQFPDLHSELNLSSLELGDSALYFCASSGPSGGSGNIQYFGAGTRLSVL.

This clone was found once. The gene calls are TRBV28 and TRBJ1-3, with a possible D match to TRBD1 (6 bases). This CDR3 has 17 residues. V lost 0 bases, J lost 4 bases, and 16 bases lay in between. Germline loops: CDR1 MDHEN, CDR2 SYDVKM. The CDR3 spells CASSLWQGTGLGNTIYF. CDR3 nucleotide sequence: TGTGCCAGCAGTTTATGGCAAGGAACAGGGCTAGGAAACACCATATATTTT.

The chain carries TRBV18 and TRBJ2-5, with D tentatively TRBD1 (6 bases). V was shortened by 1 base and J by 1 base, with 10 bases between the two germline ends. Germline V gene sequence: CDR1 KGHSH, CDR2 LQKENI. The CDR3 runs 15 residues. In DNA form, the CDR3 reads TGTGCCAGCTCACCACAACAGGGCATCCAAGAGACCCAGTACTTC. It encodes CASSPQQGIQETQYF. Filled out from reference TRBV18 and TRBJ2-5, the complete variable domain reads NAGVMQNPRHLVRRRGQEARLRCSPMKGHSHVYWYRQLPEEGLKFMVYLQKENIIDESGMPKERFSAEFPKEGPSILRIQQVVRGDSAAYFCASSPQQGIQETQYFGPGTRLLVL.

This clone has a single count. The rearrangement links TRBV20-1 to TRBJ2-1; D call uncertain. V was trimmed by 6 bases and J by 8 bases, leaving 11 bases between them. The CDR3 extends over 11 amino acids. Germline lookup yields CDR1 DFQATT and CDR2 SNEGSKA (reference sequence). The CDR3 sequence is CSASRLDEQFF. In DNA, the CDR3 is TGCAGTGCCAGTCGTCTAGATGAGCAGTTCTTC.

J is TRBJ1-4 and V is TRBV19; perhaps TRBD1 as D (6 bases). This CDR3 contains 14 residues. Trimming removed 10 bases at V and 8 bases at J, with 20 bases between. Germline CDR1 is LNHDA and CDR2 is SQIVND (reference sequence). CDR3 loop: CATRGGGQSEKLFF. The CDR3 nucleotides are TGTGCCACCCGGGGCGGGGGGCAATCGGAAAAACTGTTTTTT.

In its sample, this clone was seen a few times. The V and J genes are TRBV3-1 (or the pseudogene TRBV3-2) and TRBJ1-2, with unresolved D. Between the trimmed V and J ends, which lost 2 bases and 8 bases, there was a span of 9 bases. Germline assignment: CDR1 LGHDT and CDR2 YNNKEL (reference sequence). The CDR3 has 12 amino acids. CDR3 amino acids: CASSQLKRGYTF. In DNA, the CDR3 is TGTGCCAGCAGCCAACTCAAGCGGGGCTACACCTTC.

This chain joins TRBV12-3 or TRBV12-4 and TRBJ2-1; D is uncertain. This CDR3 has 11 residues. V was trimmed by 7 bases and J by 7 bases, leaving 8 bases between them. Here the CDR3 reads CASTLLNEQFF. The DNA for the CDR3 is TGTGCCAGCACCCTCTTAAATGAGCAGTTCTTC.

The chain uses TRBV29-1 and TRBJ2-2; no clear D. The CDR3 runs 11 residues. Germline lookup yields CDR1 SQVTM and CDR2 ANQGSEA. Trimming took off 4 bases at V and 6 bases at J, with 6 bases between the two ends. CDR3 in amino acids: CSVVRSGELFF. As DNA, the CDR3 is TGCAGCGTTGTCAGGTCCGGGGAGCTGTTTTTT.

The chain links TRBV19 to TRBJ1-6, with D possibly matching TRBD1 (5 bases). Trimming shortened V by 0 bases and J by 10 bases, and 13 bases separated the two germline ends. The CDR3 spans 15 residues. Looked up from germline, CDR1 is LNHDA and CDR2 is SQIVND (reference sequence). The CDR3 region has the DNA TGTGCCAGTAGTATAGATCCAGGGTTGGAGTCACCCCTCCACTTT. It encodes CASSIDPGLESPLHF.

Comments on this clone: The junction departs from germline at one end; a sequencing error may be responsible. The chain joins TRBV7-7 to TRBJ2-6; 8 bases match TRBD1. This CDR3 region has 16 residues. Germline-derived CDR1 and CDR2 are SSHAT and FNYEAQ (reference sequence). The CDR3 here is CASSPGTGPRANVLTF. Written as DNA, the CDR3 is TGTGCTAGCAGCCCGGGGACAGGCCCAAGGGCCAACGTCCTGACTTTC.

In nucleotides, the CDR3 is TGTGCCAGCAGCTCCGTTAATTCACCCCTCCACTTT. It specifies CASSSVNSPLHF. The chain carries TRBV5-4 and TRBJ1-6; D is unresolved. There are 12 residues in the CDR3. Per the germline V gene, CDR1 is SGHNT and CDR2 is YYREEE (reference sequence). The germline V and J ends were trimmed by 3 bases and 6 bases, with 4 bases remaining between them. Full variable domain (remainder filled in from reference TRBV5-4 and TRBJ1-6): ETGVTQSPTHLIKTRGQQVTLRCSSQSGHNTVSWYQQALGQGPQFIFQYYREEENGRGNFPPRFSGLQFPNYSSELNVNALELDDSALYLCASSSVNSPLHFGNGTRLTVT.

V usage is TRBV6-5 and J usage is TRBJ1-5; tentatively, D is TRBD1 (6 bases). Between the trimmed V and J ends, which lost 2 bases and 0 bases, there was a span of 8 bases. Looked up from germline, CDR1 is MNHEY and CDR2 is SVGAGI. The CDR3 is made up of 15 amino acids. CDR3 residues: CASSYGGYSNQPQHF. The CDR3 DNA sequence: TGTGCCAGCAGTTACGGGGGCTATAGCAATCAGCCCCAGCATTTT.

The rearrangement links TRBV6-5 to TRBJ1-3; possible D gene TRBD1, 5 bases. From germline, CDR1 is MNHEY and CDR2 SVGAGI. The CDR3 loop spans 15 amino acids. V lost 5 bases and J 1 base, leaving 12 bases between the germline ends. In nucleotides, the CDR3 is TGTGCCAGCAGTCGGCAGGGCAAATCTGGAAACACCATATATTTT. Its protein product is CASSRQGKSGNTIYF.

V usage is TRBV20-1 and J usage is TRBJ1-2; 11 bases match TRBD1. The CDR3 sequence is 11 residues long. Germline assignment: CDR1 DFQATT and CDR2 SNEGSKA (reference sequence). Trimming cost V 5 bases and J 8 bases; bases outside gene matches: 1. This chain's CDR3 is CSAWDRGGYTF. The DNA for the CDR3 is TGCAGTGCTTGGGACAGGGGGGGCTACACCTTC.

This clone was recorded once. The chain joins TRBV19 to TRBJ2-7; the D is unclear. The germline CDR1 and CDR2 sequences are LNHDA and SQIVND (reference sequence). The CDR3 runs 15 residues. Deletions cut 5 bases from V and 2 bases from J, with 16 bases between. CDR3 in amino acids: CASSPFDGVPYEQYF. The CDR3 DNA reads TGTGCCAGTAGTCCCTTTGACGGAGTACCCTACGAGCAGTACTTC.

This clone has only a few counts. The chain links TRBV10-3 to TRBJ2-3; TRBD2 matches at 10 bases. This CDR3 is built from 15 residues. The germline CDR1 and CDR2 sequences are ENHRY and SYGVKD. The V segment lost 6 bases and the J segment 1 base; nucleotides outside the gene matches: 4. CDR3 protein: CAIRAGTSGTDTQYF. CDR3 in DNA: TGTGCCATCAGAGCCGGGACTAGCGGCACAGATACGCAGTATTTT.

CDR3 bases: TGTGCCAGCAGCTTAGTTCAGGGGGTGCACACTGGAAACACCATATATTTT. Its translation is CASSLVQGVHTGNTIYF. The gene calls are TRBV7-8 and TRBJ1-3; 7 bases agree with TRBD1. The CDR3 is 17 residues long. The V and J ends lost 1 base and 2 bases, in that order; junction bases with no gene match: 8. CDR1 is SGHVS, CDR2 FQNEAQ, per germline.

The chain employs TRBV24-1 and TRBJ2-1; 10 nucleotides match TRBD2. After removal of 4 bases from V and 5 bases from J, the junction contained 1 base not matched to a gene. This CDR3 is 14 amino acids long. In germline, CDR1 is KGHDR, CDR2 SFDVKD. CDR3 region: CATSELAGHNEQFF. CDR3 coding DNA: TGTGCCACCAGTGAACTAGCGGGACACAATGAGCAGTTCTTC.